This T cell receptor beta chain was documented in a study of control samples from healthy donors and cancer patients. The method was immunoSEQ multiplex PCR; TCRdb's version includes in-frame clones alone and lacks a portion of them. The table lists 55,000 to 90,000 clones, over 75% of them singletons. What was sequenced was blood. The sequence was collected from a middle-aged man in good health.

The CDR3 is CASSEARTGGRGADTQYF. The DNA of the CDR3 is TGTGCCAGCAGTGAAGCTAGGACAGGGGGCAGGGGGGCAGATACGCAGTATTTT. The rearrangement links TRBV6-1 to TRBJ2-3; 11 bases fit TRBD1. This CDR3 is built from 18 residues. V was clipped by 0 bases and J by 4 bases; unmatched bases: 9. Per germline, CDR1 MNHNS and CDR2 SASEGT.